One T cell receptor beta chain is described in this entry. Its specificity is not known. Via MiXCR, TCRdb re-called the 5' RACE reads, giving one row per CDR3 protein. This repertoire shows some 320,000 distinct CDR3 sequences, roughly 15% found once; its top ten account for approximately 20%. This entry comes from a study of T-cell memory formation after mild COVID-19. Whole-study results and caveats: Clones that got smaller from day 15 to 85 had even CD4/CD8, while clones growing later tipped toward CD4+.

The CDR3 consists of 15 residues. V was pared by 4 bases and J by 1 base, with 10 bases between. Per the germline V gene, CDR1 is MNHEY and CDR2 is SMNVEV (reference sequence). V is TRBV27 and J is TRBJ2-2; D not resolved. The receptor was isolated from a man aged 18 to 30 who had mild COVID-19 (a few samples of this study predate the infection). Cell type and time point are not known. Material: PBMCs or a T cell subset sorted from them (not recorded which). DNA for the CDR3: TGTGCCAGCAGTTCGCTACCGAGGAACACCGGGGAGCTGTTTTTT. This sequence encodes CASSSLPRNTGELFF.